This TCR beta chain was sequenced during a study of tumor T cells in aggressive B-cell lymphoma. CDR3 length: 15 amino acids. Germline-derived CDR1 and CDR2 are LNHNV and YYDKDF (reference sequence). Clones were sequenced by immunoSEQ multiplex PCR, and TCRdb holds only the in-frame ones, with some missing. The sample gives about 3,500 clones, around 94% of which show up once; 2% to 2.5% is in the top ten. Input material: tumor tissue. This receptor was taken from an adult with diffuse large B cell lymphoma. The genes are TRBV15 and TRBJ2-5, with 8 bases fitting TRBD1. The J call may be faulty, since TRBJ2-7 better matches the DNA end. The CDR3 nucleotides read TGTGCCACCAGCAGATCGACAGGGGCGGCGTACGAGCAGTACTTC. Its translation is CATSRSTGAAYEQYF.